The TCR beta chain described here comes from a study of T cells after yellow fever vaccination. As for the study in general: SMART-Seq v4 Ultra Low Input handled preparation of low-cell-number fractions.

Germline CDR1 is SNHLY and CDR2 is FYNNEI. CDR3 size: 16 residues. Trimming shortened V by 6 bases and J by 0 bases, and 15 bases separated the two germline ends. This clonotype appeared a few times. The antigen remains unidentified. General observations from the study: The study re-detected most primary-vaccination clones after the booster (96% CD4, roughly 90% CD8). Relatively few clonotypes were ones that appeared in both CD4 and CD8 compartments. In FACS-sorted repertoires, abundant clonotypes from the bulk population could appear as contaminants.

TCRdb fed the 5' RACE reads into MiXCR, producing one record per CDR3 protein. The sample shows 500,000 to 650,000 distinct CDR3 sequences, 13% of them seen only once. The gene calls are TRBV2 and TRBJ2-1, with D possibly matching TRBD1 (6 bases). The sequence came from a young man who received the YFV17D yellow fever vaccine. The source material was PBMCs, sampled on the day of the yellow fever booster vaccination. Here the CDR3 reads CASSKDRSSSYNEQFF. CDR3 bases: TGTGCCAGCAGCAAGGACAGATCGAGCTCCTACAATGAGCAGTTCTTC.